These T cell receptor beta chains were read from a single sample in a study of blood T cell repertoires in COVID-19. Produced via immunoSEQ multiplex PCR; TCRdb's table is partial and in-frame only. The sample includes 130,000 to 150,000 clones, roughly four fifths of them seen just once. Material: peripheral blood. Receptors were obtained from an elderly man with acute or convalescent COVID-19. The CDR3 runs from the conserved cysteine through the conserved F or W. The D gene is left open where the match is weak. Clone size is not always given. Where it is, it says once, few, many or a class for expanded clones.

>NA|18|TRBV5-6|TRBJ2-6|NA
TGTGCCAGCAGCTTGTCTACGGGGGTGCATTCTGGGGCCAACGTCCTGACTTTC
CASSLSTGVHSGANVLTF
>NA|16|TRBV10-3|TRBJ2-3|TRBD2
TGTGCCATCAGTGACCCGGGGGGGCCGGTCACAGATACGCAGTATTTT
CAISDPGGPVTDTQYF
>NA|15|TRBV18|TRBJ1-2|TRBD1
TGTGCCAGCTATACCGGGACAGGGGGCGCAGAAGGCTACACCTTC
CASYTGTGGAEGYTF
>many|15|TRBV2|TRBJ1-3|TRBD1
TGTGCCAGCAGGCGGACAGGGGGCTCTGGAAACACCATATATTTT
CASRRTGGSGNTIYF
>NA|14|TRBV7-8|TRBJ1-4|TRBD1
TGTGCCAGCAGCCGGGACAGTTCTAATGAAAAACTGTTTTTT
CASSRDSSNEKLFF
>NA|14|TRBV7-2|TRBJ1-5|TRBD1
TGTGCCAGCAGCCGTAACAGGGGTGATCAGCCCCAGCATTTT
CASSRNRGDQPQHF
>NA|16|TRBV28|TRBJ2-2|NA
TGTGCCAGCAGTTTACCCAGCCCGGGGACATCCGGGGAGCTGTTTTTT
CASSLPSPGTSGELFF
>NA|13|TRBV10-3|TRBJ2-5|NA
TGTGCCATCAGAGACAGCGACCAAGAGACCCAGTACTTC
CAIRDSDQETQYF
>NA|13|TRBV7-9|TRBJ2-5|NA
TGTGCCAGCAGCTTCCAAGGAGTCGAGACCCAGTACTTC
CASSFQGVETQYF
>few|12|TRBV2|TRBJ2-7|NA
TGTGCCAGCAGCGCGGGGAATTACGAGCAGTACTTC
CASSAGNYEQYF
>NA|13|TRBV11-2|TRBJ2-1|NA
TGTGCCAGCAGCCAAGACAGAAACAATGAGCAGTTCTTC
CASSQDRNNEQFF
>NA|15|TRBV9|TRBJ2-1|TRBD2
TGTGCCAGCAGCGTTCCCGGCATAGCGGGGGGCGAGCAGTTCTTC
CASSVPGIAGGEQFF
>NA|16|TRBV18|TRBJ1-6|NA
TGTGCCAGCTCACCACAGGACAGCTCCTATAATTCACCCCTCCACTTT
CASSPQDSSYNSPLHF
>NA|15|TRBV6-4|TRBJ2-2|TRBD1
TGTGCCAGCAGGATGACAGGGGGGAACACCGGGGAGCTGTTTTTT
CASRMTGGNTGELFF
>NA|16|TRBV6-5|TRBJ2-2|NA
TGTGCCAGCAGTTACCAGGCACCCTGGGACACCGGGGAGCTGTTTTTT
CASSYQAPWDTGELFF
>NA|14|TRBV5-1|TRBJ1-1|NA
TGCGCCAGCAGCGTCGCGCTTACGAACACTGAAGCTTTCTTT
CASSVALTNTEAFF
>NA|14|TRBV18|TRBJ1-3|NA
TGTGCCAGCTCACCAGCAGGGAAGGGAAACACCATATATTTT
CASSPAGKGNTIYF
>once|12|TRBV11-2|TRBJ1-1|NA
TGTGCCAGCAGCTTCCCTTTCACTGAAGCTTTCTTT
CASSFPFTEAFF
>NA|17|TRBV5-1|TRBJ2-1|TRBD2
TGCGCCAGCAGCCAAGGTTCTAGCGGCAATAGATACAATGAGCAGTTCTTC
CASSQGSSGNRYNEQFF
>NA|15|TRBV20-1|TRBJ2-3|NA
TGCAGTGCTAGTGGGGCGGGGAAGGGGACAGATACGCAGTATTTT
CSASGAGKGTDTQYF
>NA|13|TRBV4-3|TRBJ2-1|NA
TGCGCCAGCAGCCTTTCAGGGGAGGGTGAGCAGTTCTTC
CASSLSGEGEQFF
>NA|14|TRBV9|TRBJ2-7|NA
TGTGCCAGCAGCGTAGAGGGACACCACTACGAGCAGTACTTC
CASSVEGHHYEQYF
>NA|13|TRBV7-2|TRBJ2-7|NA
TGTGCCAGCAGCTCCCCCGGGAAATACGAGCAGTACTTC
CASSSPGKYEQYF
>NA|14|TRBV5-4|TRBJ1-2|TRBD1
TGTGCCAGCAGCTTGCAGGGGGGAAACTATGGCTACACCTTC
CASSLQGGNYGYTF
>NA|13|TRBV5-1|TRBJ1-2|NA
TGCGCCAGCAGCTTGGGTCAGAACTATGGCTACACCTTC
CASSLGQNYGYTF
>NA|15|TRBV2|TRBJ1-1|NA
TGTGCCAGCAGTGAACTCCAGGGGTCTAGCACTGAAGCTTTCTTT
CASSELQGSSTEAFF
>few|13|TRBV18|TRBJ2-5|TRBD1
TGTGCCAGCTCATCTGACAGGGGAGAGACCCAGTACTTC
CASSSDRGETQYF
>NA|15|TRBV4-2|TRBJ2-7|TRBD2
TGTGCCAGCAGCCAAGTACCCGGGGGGGCGGGCGAGCAGTACTTC
CASSQVPGGAGEQYF
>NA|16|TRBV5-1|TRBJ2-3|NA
TGCGCCAGCAGCTTGGAGGGGCCGCCGGGCGCTGATACGCAGTATTTT
CASSLEGPPGADTQYF
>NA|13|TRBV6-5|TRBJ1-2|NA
TGTGCCAGCAGGGACAGCCCTAGTATGGGCTACACCTTC
CASRDSPSMGYTF
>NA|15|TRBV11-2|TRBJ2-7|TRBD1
TGTGCCAGCAGGATAGGACAGGGGGTGACCTACGAGCAGTACTTC
CASRIGQGVTYEQYF
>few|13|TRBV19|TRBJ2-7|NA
TGTGCCAGTACCCCTGGCGGGGCCTACGAGCAGTACTTC
CASTPGGAYEQYF
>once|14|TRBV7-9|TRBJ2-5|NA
TGTGCCAGCCGCCCTCGGGCAGGGCAAGAGACCCAGTACTTC
CASRPRAGQETQYF
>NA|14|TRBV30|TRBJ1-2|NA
TGTGCCTGGAGTGTATCGGGGGTTGGGTATGGCTACACCTTC
CAWSVSGVGYGYTF
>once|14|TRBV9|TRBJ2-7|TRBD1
TGTGCCAGCAGCCCTCGACAGGGATCCTACGAGCAGTACTTC
CASSPRQGSYEQYF
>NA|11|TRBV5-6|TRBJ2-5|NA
TGTGCCAGCAGCTTTCGAGAGACCCAGTACTTC
CASSFRETQYF
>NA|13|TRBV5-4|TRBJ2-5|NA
TGTGCCAGCAGCTTGGATCGGGGAGAGACCCAGTACTTC
CASSLDRGETQYF
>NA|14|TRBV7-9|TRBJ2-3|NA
TGTGCCAGCAGCCTGAGGGCCGGCGGGGATACGCAGTATTTT
CASSLRAGGDTQYF
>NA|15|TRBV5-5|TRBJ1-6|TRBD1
TGTGCCAGCAGCTTGGAACAGGGGGCTGGATCACCCCTCCACTTT
CASSLEQGAGSPLHF
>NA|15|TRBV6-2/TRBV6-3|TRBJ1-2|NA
TGTGCCAGCAGTTACCCCAGGGATTTCGGCTATGGCTACACCTTC
CASSYPRDFGYGYTF
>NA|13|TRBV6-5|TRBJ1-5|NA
TGTGCCAGCAGCAACGACAGAAATCAGCCCCAGCATTTT
CASSNDRNQPQHF
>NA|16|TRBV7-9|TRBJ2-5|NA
TGTGCCAGCAGCTTAGTTGCCCCACGGGGGTACGAGACCCAGTACTTC
CASSLVAPRGYETQYF
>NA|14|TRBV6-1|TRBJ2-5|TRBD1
TGTGCCAGCAGTGAAACAGGGGGCCAAGAGACCCAGTACTTC
CASSETGGQETQYF
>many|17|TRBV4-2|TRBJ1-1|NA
TGTGCCAGCAGCCAAGGACGGTTGGGGCAGGGCTACACTGAAGCTTTCTTT
CASSQGRLGQGYTEAFF
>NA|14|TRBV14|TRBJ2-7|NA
TGTGCCAGCAGCCAAGGCATAGACTTCTACGAGCAGTACTTC
CASSQGIDFYEQYF
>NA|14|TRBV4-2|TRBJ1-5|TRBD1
TGTGCCAGCAGCCAAGGACAGGGCGGCCAGCCCCAGCATTTT
CASSQGQGGQPQHF
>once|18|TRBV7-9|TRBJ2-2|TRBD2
TGTGCCAGCAGCTTATCGTTTAGCGGGGGGACAGGCACCGGGGAGCTGTTTTTT
CASSLSFSGGTGTGELFF
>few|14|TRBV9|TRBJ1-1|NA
TGTGCCAGCAGCGTAGATGAGGCGAACACTGAAGCTTTCTTT
CASSVDEANTEAFF
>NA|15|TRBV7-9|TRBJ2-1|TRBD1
TGTGCCAGCAGCTATCCGGGACAGGGGACGAATGAGCAGTTCTTC
CASSYPGQGTNEQFF
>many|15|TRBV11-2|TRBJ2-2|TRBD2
TGTGCCAGCAGAACCGGGACTAGCGACCCCGGGGAGCTGTTTTTT
CASRTGTSDPGELFF
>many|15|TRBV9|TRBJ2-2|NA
TGTGCCAGCAGCCCCCTTCAAGCGGACACCGGGGAGCTGTTTTTT
CASSPLQADTGELFF
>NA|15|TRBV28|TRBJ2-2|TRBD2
TGTGCCAGCAGTCCATGGACTAGCAGGACCGGGGAGCTGTTTTTT
CASSPWTSRTGELFF